This T cell receptor beta chain was recovered during a study of T cells in Graves' hyperthyroidism and ophthalmopathy. Study findings and constraints: In the blood, most expanded thyroid clonotypes above 0.001 appeared as well.

CDR1 is SGHTA, CDR2 FQGNSA, per germline. CDR3 length equals 12 residues. Deletions cut 1 base from V and 13 bases from J, with 11 bases between. Researchers took RNA transcripts and amplified the TCR beta CDR3 regions from them. When the TCR CDR3 underwent first-round RT-PCR, the HTBI primer set was used. MiXCR was run by TCRdb on the multiplex PCR reads, yielding one entry per CDR3 protein. The sample holds about 740,000 distinct CDR3 sequences, less than 15% seen once. This clonotype was counted many times. Its target is not known. Cells are PBMCs isolated from 9 to 10 ml of fresh blood. Sequencing was done on a sample of blood. This TCR was sampled from a woman between 18 and 29 years old with Graves' hyperthyroidism. The rearrangement uses TRBV7-2 and TRBJ2-1, with D unresolved. The CDR3 DNA reads TGTGCCAGCAGCTTAGGACAACAAGATCAGTTCTTC. Protein: CASSLGQQDQFF.